A selection of T cell receptor beta chains follows, all from one sample in a study of shared clonotypes between healthy human individuals. Measured with immunoSEQ multiplex PCR; TCRdb has only the in-frame clones, and not every one. The data contain roughly 1,500,000 clones, approximately 98.5% of them singletons. The sequencing sample was made of naive CD4+ T cells sorted from blood. All receptors come from a man aged 25 to 40 in good health. The CDR3 runs from the conserved cysteine through the conserved F or W. D genes are given only for firm matches. Size values are once, few and many counts, or a class for expanded clones, and some rows have none.

CDR3 length	V gene	D gene	J gene	clone size	CDR3 protein	CDR3 DNA
12	TRBV29-1	-	TRBJ2-1	-	CSTGGGNNEQFF	TGCAGCACAGGGGGGGGAAACAATGAGCAATTCTTC
16	TRBV5-1	-	TRBJ2-2	-	CASSLHGPQNTGELFF	TGCGCCAGCAGCTTGCACGGGCCTCAGAACACCGGGGAGCTGTTTTTT
17	TRBV7-2	TRBD2	TRBJ2-3	-	CASSSPPSLAEWDTQYF	TGTGCCAGCAGCTCTCCCCCCTCCCTAGCGGAGTGGGATACGCAGTATTTT
11	TRBV20-1	-	TRBJ2-3	-	CSVSRGDTQYF	TGCAGTGTTAGCCGTGGAGATACGCAGTATTTT
13	TRBV5-1	-	TRBJ2-1	-	CASSLGTHNEQFF	TGCGCCAGCAGCTTGGGGACACACAATGAGCAGTTCTTC
14	TRBV11-2	-	TRBJ2-5	-	CASSLQSVGETQYF	TGTGCCAGCAGCTTACAATCAGTCGGGGAGACCCAGTACTTC
15	TRBV11-2	-	TRBJ2-1	-	CASSLEGRSYNEQFF	TGTGCCAGCAGCTTAGAGGGTCGATCCTACAATGAGCAGTTCTTC
14	TRBV19	-	TRBJ2-2	-	CASTQGRLAGELFF	TGTGCCAGTACGCAGGGTCGTTTGGCCGGGGAGCTGTTTTTT
16	TRBV6-6	TRBD2	TRBJ2-1	-	CASSYISGRTNNEQFF	TGTGCCAGCAGTTATATTAGCGGGAGGACCAACAATGAGCAGTTCTTC
16	TRBV7-2	TRBD2	TRBJ2-3	once	CASSSGISGRTDTQYF	TGTGCCAGCAGCTCCGGAATTAGCGGGAGGACAGATACGCAGTATTTT
14	TRBV7-3	-	TRBJ2-1	-	CASSGVPPYNEQFF	TGTGCCAGCAGCGGCGTCCCTCCCTACAATGAGCAGTTCTTC
20	TRBV21-1	-	TRBJ1-1	-	CASRIMNRGYSLPRPTEAFF	TGTGCCAGCAGAATAATGAACAGAGGGTATTCTTTACCCCGGCCCACTGAAGCTTTCTTT
14	TRBV14	-	TRBJ2-4	-	CASSQAIAKNIQYF	TGTGCCAGCAGCCAAGCGATAGCCAAAAACATTCAGTACTTC
16	TRBV19	-	TRBJ1-5	-	CASSIMRAPGNQPQHF	TGTGCCAGTAGTATAATGAGGGCGCCGGGCAATCAGCCCCAGCATTTT
19	TRBV18	-	TRBJ1-3	-	CASSPLTGVKASSGNTIYF	TGTGCCAGCTCACCACTAACGGGGGTGAAGGCGAGCTCTGGAAACACCATATATTTT
16	TRBV7-9	TRBD1	TRBJ2-5	once	CASSTRDRGLRETQYF	TGTGCCAGCAGCACCCGGGACAGGGGGCTTCGGGAGACCCAGTACTTC
15	TRBV28	TRBD1	TRBJ2-5	once	CASSPHGTGQETQYF	TGTGCCAGCAGTCCACACGGGACAGGGCAAGAGACCCAGTACTTC
14	TRBV25-1	-	TRBJ2-2	-	CASSPPTPTGELFF	TGTGCCAGCAGTCCCCCCACCCCGACCGGGGAGCTGTTTTTT
14	TRBV6-6	TRBD1	TRBJ2-7	-	CASRTDRVSYEQYF	TGTGCCAGCAGAACCGACAGGGTTTCCTACGAGCAGTACTTC
15	TRBV19	TRBD1	TRBJ1-1	-	CASSVSSGTGDEAFF	TGTGCCAGTAGTGTGAGTTCGGGGACAGGAGATGAAGCTTTCTTT
13	TRBV13	-	TRBJ2-5	-	CASSLVTEETQYF	TGTGCCAGCAGCTTAGTGACAGAAGAGACCCAGTACTTC
14	TRBV5-8	-	TRBJ1-1	-	CASSLEGASTEAFF	TGTGCCAGCAGCTTGGAAGGGGCAAGCACTGAAGCTTTCTTT
16	TRBV11-2	TRBD2	TRBJ2-7	once	CASSLAGTRSSYEQYF	TGTGCCAGCAGCTTAGCCGGGACTAGAAGCTCCTACGAGCAGTACTTC
15	TRBV5-1	TRBD2	TRBJ2-1	-	CASSLESSGPNEQFF	TGCGCCAGCAGCTTGGAATCTAGCGGTCCCAATGAGCAGTTCTTC
16	TRBV18	TRBD1	TRBJ1-3	-	CASSPTGPISGNTIYF	TGTGCCAGCTCACCGACAGGGCCAATCTCTGGAAACACCATATATTTT
16	TRBV7-2	TRBD1	TRBJ1-1	-	CASSLTPGTVNTEAFF	TGTGCCAGCAGCTTAACACCCGGGACAGTGAACACTGAAGCTTTCTTT
14	TRBV2	TRBD1	TRBJ1-2	-	CASSRQGANYGYTF	TGTGCCAGCTCGAGACAGGGAGCCAACTATGGCTACACCTTC
14	TRBV7-9	-	TRBJ2-7	-	CASSPLLAFYEQYF	TGTGCCAGCAGCCCTCTACTAGCATTCTACGAGCAGTACTTC
11	TRBV20-1	-	TRBJ1-1	-	CSARGNTEAFF	TGCAGTGCTAGAGGAAACACTGAAGCTTTCTTT
15	TRBV6-6	TRBD1	TRBJ2-7	-	CASSYPTGADYEQYF	TGTGCCAGCAGTTACCCGACAGGGGCGGACTACGAGCAGTACTTC
13	TRBV6-5	-	TRBJ1-1	-	CASSPLFHTEAFF	TGTGCCAGCAGTCCCCTCTTTCACACTGAAGCTTTCTTT
14	TRBV7-6	-	TRBJ1-5	once	CASSSGWGSQPQHF	TGTGCCAGCAGCTCAGGCTGGGGGAGTCAGCCCCAGCATTTT
16	TRBV30	-	TRBJ1-1	-	CAWRYHGGWSNTEAFF	TGTGCCTGGAGGTACCATGGGGGGTGGTCGAACACTGAAGCTTTCTTT
14	TRBV18	TRBD1	TRBJ2-3	-	CASSGQGSTDTQYF	TGTGCCAGCTCAGGACAGGGAAGCACAGATACGCAGTATTTT
13	TRBV11-3	TRBD2	TRBJ2-7	-	CASSSAGGNEQYF	TGTGCCAGCAGCTCCGCCGGGGGGAACGAGCAGTACTTC
11	TRBV20-1	-	TRBJ2-1	-	CSGGRPNEQFF	TGCAGTGGTGGCCGCCCCAATGAGCAGTTCTTC
15	TRBV25-1	TRBD1	TRBJ1-2	-	CASSDPAGGLYGYTF	TGTGCCAGCAGTGATCCGGCAGGGGGCCTTTATGGCTACACCTTC
16	TRBV5-6	TRBD2	TRBJ2-3	-	CASSLVLAGGTDTQYF	TGTGCCAGCAGCTTGGTTCTAGCGGGAGGTACAGATACGCAGTATTTT
15	TRBV10-2	-	TRBJ1-5	-	CASSDAGGSNQPQHF	TGCGCCAGCAGTGACGCTGGTGGGAGCAATCAGCCCCAGCATTTT
16	TRBV28	TRBD1	TRBJ2-1	-	CASSKLRTGGVPPQFF	TGTGCCAGCAGTAAACTCCGAACAGGGGGTGTTCCCCCGCAGTTCTTC
16	TRBV5-8	-	TRBJ1-4	-	CASSLVHVTTNEKLFF	TGTGCCAGCAGCTTGGTACACGTCACAACTAATGAAAAACTGTTTTTT
17	TRBV5-1	TRBD2	TRBJ2-1	-	CASSLVAGGGAYNEQFF	TGCGCCAGCAGCTTGGTGGCGGGAGGGGGAGCCTACAATGAGCAGTTCTTC
13	TRBV19	-	TRBJ2-7	-	CASSIGQGDEQYF	TGTGCCAGTAGTATCGGTCAAGGGGACGAGCAGTACTTC
13	TRBV5-1	-	TRBJ2-1	-	CASSTDGYNEQFF	TGCGCCAGCAGCACGGACGGCTACAATGAGCAGTTCTTC
14	TRBV28	TRBD2	TRBJ2-7	-	CASSLLAGSYEQYF	TGTGCCAGCAGTTTACTAGCGGGCTCCTACGAGCAGTACTTC
15	TRBV6-5	-	TRBJ2-7	-	CASSYNTNGVYEQYF	TGTGCCAGCAGTTACAATACCAATGGAGTGTACGAGCAGTACTTC
13	TRBV9	TRBD1	TRBJ2-7	-	CASSRQGLSEQYF	TGTGCCAGCAGTAGACAGGGATTGTCCGAGCAGTACTTC
15	TRBV7-9	-	TRBJ1-2	-	CASSLRGTNDYGYTF	TGTGCCAGCAGCTTAAGGGGGACCAATGACTATGGCTACACCTTC
15	TRBV9	TRBD2	TRBJ2-1	-	CASSVATSGTNEQFF	TGTGCCAGCAGCGTAGCGACTAGCGGGACCAATGAGCAGTTCTTC